This T cell receptor (beta chain) was captured by sequencing in a study of blood T cells in healthy people across ages. There are 15 residues in the CDR3. V gave up 6 bases and J gave up 1 base; unmatched junction bases: 8. Germline V CDR1 and CDR2: MNHNY, SVGAGI (reference sequence). Note on this clonotype: Its antigen is as yet unknown.

Together with a sample-barcoded 5' primer, a J-beta primer mix was included in a second PCR lasting about 7 to 11 cycles. TCRdb called the 5' RACE reads again in MiXCR, with one record for every CDR3 protein. The table lists around 850,000 distinct CDR3 sequences, about 36% of them singletons, with 13% in the top ten. Findings and limits, study-wide: Possibly, changes in expanded clonotypes were confounded because donor CMV status was unknown. In long-lived donors, naive CD4+ cell counts and diversity exceeded those of aged donors.

The rearrangement joins TRBV6-6 to TRBJ2-7; 8 bases align to TRBD2. The sequence was collected from a man aged 18 to 29 in good health. Sequenced material: blood. DNA for the CDR3: TGTGCCAGCAGCAGTGCGACGGGGGGGTCCTACGAGCAGTACTTC. This sequence encodes CASSSATGGSYEQYF.